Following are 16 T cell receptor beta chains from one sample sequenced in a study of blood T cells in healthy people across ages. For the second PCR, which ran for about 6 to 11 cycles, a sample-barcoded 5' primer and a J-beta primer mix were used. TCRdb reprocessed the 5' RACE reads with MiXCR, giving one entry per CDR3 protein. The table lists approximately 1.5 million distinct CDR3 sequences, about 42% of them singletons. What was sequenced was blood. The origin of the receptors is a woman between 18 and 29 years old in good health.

DNA for the CDR3: TGTGCCAGCATCCCTGACCGGGGGGGACTATACGAGCAGTACTTC. Translation: CASIPDRGGLYEQYF. The chain employs TRBV7-2 and TRBJ2-7; TRBD2 aligns across 8 bases. CDR1 SGHTA and CDR2 FQGNSA come from the germline V gene. This CDR3 contains 15 residues. Losses at the gene ends were 7 bases for V and 4 bases for J; bases not matched to a gene: 12.

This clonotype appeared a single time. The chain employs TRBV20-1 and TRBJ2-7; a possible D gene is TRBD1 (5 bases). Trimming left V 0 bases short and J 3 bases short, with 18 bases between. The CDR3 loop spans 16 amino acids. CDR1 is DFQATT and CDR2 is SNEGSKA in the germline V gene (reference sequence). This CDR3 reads CSARDPLTALLYEQYF. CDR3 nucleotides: TGCAGTGCTAGAGACCCATTGACAGCGTTACTCTACGAGCAGTACTTC.

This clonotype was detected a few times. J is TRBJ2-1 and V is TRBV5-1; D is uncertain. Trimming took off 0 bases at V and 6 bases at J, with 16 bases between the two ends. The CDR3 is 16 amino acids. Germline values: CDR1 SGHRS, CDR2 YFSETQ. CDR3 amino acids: CASSLGSVALVNEQFF. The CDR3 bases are TGCGCCAGCAGCTTGGGATCGGTGGCGTTAGTCAATGAGCAGTTCTTC.

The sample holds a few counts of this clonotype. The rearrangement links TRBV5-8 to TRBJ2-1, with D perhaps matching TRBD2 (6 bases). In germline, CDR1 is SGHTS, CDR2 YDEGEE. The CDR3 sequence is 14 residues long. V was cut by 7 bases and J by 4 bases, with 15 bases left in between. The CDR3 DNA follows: TGTGCCAGCTCCTTCGGGCTAGCGTACAATGAGCAGTTCTTC. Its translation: CASSFGLAYNEQFF.

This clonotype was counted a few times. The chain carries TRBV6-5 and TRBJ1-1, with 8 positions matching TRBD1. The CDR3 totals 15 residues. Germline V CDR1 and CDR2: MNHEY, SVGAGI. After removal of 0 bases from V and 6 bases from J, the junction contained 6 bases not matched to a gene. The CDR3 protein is CASSYSQGASAEAFF. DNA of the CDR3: TGTGCCAGCAGTTACTCGCAGGGGGCGTCCGCTGAAGCTTTCTTT.

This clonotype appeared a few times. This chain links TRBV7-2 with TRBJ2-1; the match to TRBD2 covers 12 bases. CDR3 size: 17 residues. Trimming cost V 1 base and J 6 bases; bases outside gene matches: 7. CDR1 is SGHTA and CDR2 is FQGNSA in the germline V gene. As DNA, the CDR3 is TGTGCCAGCAGCTTAGTATCTAGCGGGAGGGCCGGCAATGAGCAGTTCTTC. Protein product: CASSLVSSGRAGNEQFF.

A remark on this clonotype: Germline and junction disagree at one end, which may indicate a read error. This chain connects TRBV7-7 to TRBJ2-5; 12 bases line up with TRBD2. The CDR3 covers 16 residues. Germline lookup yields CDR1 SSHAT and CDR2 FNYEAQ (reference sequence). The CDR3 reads CASSRTSGNLQETQYF. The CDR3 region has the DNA TGTGCTAGCAGCCGGACTAGCGGGAACCTCCAAGAGACCCAGTACTTC.

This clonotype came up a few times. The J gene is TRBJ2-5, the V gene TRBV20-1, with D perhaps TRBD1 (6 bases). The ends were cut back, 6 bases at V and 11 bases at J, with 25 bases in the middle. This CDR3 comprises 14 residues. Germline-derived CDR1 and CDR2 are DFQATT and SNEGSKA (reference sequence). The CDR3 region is CSATPGHVSSGQYF. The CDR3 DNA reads TGCAGTGCAACTCCGGGACACGTTTCGAGTGGGCAGTACTTC.

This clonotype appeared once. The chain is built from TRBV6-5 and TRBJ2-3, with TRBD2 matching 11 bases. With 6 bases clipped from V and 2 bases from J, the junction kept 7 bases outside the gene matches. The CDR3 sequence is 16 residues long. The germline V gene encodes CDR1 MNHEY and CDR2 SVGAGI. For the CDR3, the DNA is TGTGCCAGCAGATCGGGACTAGCGGAAATCACAGATACGCAGTATTTT. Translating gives CASRSGLAEITDTQYF.

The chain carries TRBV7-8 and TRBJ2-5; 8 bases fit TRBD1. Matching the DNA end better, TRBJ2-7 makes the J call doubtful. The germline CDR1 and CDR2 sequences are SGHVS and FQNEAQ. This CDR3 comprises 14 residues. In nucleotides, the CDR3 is TGTGCCAGCAGCCTGACAGGGGTCCTGTACGAGCAGTACTTC. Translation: CASSLTGVLYEQYF.

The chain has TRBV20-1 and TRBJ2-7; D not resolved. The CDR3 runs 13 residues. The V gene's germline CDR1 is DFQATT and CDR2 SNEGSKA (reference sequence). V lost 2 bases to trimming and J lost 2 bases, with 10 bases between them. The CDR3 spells CSARSPATYEQYF. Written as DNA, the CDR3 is TGCAGTGCTAGAAGCCCGGCCACCTACGAGCAGTACTTC.

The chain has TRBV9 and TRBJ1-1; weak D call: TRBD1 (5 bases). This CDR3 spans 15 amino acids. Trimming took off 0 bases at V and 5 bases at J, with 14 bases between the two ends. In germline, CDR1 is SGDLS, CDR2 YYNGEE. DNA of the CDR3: TGTGCCAGCAGCGTAGGAGGGGCGGGTGGTACTGAAGCTTTCTTT. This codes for CASSVGGAGGTEAFF.

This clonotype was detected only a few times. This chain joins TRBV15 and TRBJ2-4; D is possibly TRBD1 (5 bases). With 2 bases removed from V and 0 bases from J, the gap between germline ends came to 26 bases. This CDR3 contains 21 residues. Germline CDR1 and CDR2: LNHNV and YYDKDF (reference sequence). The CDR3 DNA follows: TGTGCCACCAGCAGACCCCTGCCAGGGATTCCTGGAGCGCTAGCCAAAAACATTCAGTACTTC. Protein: CATSRPLPGIPGALAKNIQYF. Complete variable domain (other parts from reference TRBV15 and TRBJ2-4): DAMVIQNPRYQVTQFGKPVTLSCSQTLNHNVMYWYQQKSSQAPKLLFHYYDKDFNNEADTPDNFQSRRPNTSFCFLDIRSPGLGDTAMYLCATSRPLPGIPGALAKNIQYFGAGTRLSVL.

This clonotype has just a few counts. CDR3: CASSQGKAWDYEQYF. In nucleotides, the CDR3 is TGTGCCAGCAGCCAAGGAAAGGCGTGGGACTACGAGCAGTACTTC. This chain uses TRBV14 with TRBJ2-7; D uncertain. V was clipped by 1 base and J by 3 bases, with 13 bases between them. The CDR3 runs 15 residues. The V gene's germline CDR1 is SGHDN and CDR2 FVKESK.

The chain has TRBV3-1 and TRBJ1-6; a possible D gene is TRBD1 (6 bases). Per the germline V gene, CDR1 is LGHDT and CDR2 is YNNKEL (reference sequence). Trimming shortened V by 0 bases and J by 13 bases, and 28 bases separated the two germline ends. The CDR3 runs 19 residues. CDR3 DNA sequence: TGTGCCAGCAGCCAAGATCCTCCGCGACAGGCCATAAGGGTGAAGCCCCTCCACTTT. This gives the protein CASSQDPPRQAIRVKPLHF.

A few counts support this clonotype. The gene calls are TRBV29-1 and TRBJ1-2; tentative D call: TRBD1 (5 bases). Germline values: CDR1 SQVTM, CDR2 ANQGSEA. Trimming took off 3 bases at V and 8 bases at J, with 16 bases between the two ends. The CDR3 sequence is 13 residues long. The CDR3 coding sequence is TGCAGCGTTGACCAGGAGAGGGGCGGGGGCTACACCTTC. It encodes CSVDQERGGGYTF.